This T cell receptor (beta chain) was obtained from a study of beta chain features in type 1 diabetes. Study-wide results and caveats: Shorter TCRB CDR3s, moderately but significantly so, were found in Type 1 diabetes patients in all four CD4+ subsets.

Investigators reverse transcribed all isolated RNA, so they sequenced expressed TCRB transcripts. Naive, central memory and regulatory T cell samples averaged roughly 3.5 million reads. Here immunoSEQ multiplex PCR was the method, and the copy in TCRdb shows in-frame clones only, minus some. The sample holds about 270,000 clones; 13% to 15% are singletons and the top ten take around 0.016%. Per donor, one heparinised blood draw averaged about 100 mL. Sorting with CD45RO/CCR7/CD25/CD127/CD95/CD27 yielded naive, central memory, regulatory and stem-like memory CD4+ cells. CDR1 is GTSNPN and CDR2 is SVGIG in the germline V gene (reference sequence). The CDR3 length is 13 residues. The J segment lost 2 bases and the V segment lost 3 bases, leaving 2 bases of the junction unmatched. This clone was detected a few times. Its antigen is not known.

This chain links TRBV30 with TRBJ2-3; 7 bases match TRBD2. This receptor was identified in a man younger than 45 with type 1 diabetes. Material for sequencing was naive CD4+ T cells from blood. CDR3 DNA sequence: TGTGCCTGGAGCGGGACTACCACAGATACGCAGTATTTT. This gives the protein CAWSGTTTDTQYF.